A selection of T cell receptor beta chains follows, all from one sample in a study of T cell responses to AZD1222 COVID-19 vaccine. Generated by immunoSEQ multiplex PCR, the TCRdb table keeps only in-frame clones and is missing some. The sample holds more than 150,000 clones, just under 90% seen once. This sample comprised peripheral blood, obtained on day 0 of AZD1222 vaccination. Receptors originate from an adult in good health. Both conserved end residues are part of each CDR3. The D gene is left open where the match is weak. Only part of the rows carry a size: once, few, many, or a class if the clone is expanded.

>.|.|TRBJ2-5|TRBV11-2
CASSLIGGAGETQYF
TGTGCCAGCAGCTTGATTGGGGGCGCCGGGGAGACCCAGTACTTC
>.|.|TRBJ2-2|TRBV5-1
CASSQDSSNTGELFF
TGCGCCAGCAGTCAGGACAGCTCGAACACCGGGGAGCTGTTTTTT
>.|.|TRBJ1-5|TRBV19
CASSLIKGRDSNQPQHF
TGTGCCAGTAGTCTAATTAAAGGCAGGGATAGCAATCAGCCCCAGCATTTT
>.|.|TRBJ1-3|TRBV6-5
CASSLVSGNTIYF
TGTGCCAGCAGTTTGGTCTCTGGAAACACCATATATTTT
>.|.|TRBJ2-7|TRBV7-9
CASSSGVEQYF
TGTGCCAGCAGCTCAGGGGTCGAGCAGTACTTC
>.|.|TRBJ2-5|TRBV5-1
CASSLGTGITETQYF
TGCGCCAGCAGCTTGGGAACAGGGATAACGGAGACCCAGTACTTC
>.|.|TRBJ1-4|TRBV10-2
CASNNGRLQIF
TGCGCCAGCAATAATGGGCGTTTACAAATTTTT
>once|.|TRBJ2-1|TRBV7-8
CASSLGGGGATYNEQFF
TGTGCCAGCTCCCTTGGGGGTGGAGGGGCAACCTACAATGAGCAGTTCTTC
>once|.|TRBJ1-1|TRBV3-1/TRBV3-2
CASSQGANTEAFF
TGTGCCAGCAGCCAAGGGGCTAACACTGAAGCTTTCTTT
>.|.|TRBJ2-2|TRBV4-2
CASSLGRSNTGELFF
TGTGCCAGCAGCCTGGGACGGTCGAACACCGGGGAGCTGTTTTTT
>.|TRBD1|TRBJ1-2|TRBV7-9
CASASGDRISLGYTF
TGTGCCAGCGCATCGGGGGACAGGATTTCATTGGGCTACACCTTC
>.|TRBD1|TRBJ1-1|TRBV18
CASSPSQGAGNTEAFF
TGTGCCAGCTCACCTAGTCAGGGGGCTGGGAACACTGAAGCTTTCTTT
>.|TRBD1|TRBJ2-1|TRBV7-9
CASSPLTGQGGNEQFF
TGTGCCAGCAGCCCTCTAACGGGACAGGGTGGCAATGAGCAGTTCTTC
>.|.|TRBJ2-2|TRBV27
CASSYSGGTGELFF
TGTGCCAGCAGTTACTCAGGCGGCACCGGGGAGCTGTTTTTT
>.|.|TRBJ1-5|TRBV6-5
CASSYDRYQPQHF
TGTGCCAGCAGTTACGACAGGTATCAGCCCCAGCATTTT
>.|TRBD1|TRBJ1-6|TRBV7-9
CASSPQTGDLLPLHF
TGTGCCAGCAGCCCACAGACAGGGGACCTTCTGCCCCTCCACTTT
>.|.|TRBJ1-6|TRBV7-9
CASSRDGENSPLHF
TGTGCCAGCAGCAGGGACGGGGAAAATTCACCCCTCCACTTT
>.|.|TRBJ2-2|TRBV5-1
CASSLGQVSGELFF
TGCGCCAGCAGCTTGGGACAGGTATCCGGGGAGCTGTTTTTT
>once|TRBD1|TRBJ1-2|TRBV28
CASTGTGDNYGYTF
TGTGCCAGCACCGGGACAGGGGACAACTATGGCTACACCTTC
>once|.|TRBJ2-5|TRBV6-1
CASSEQQLQETQYF
TGTGCCAGCAGTGAACAACAGCTCCAAGAGACCCAGTACTTC
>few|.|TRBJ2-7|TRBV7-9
CASSLTTYEQYF
TGTGCCAGCAGCTTGACTACCTACGAGCAGTACTTC
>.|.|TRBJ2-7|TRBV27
CASMNTGPYEQYF
TGTGCCAGCATGAACACAGGACCCTACGAGCAGTACTTC
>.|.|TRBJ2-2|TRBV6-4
CASSDLDPNTGELFF
TGTGCCAGCAGTGACTTGGACCCAAACACCGGGGAGCTGTTTTTT
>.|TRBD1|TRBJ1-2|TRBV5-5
CASSRRDRENYGYTF
TGTGCCAGCAGCCGCCGGGACAGGGAGAACTATGGCTACACCTTC
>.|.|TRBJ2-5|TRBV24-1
CATSDSGTHQETQYF
TGTGCCACCAGTGACTCCGGGACACACCAAGAGACCCAGTACTTC
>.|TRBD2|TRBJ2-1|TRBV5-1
CASSLGLVAGVNEQFF
TGCGCCAGCAGCCTGGGGCTAGTAGCGGGGGTGAATGAGCAGTTCTTC
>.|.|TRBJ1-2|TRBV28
CASKVGGGRYTF
TGTGCCAGCAAAGTGGGAGGCGGTCGCTACACCTTC
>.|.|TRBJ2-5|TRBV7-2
CASRPGYLQETQYF
TGTGCCAGCAGGCCAGGATACTTACAAGAGACCCAGTACTTC
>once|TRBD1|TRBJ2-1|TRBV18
CASSTRTGGSYNEQFF
TGTGCCAGCTCAACTCGGACAGGGGGCTCCTACAATGAGCAGTTCTTC
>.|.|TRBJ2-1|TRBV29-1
CSGTGTHSSYNEQFF
TGCAGCGGCACCGGGACACATTCCTCCTACAATGAGCAGTTCTTC
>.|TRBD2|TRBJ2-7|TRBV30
CAWSGGSRGLASEQYF
TGTGCCTGGAGTGGGGGTTCGAGGGGACTAGCAAGCGAGCAGTACTTC
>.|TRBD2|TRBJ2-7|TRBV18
CASSPRASGGLSSYEQYF
TGTGCCAGCTCACCCAGGGCTAGCGGGGGCCTAAGCTCCTACGAGCAGTACTTC
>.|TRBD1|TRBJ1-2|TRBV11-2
CASSAPGTGHYGYTF
TGTGCCAGCAGCGCACCCGGGACAGGGCACTATGGCTACACCTTC
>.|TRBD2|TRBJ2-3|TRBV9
CASSVGGSGSTDTQYF
TGTGCCAGCAGCGTAGGGGGTAGCGGGTCCACAGATACGCAGTATTTT
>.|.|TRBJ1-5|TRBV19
CASGTFRNQPQHF
TGTGCCAGCGGGACATTTCGAAATCAGCCCCAGCATTTT
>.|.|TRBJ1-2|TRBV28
CASSSATPAANYGYTF
TGTGCCAGCAGTTCCGCGACACCTGCTGCTAACTATGGCTACACCTTC
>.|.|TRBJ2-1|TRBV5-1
CASSLDGARWYNEQFF
TGCGCCAGCAGCTTGGATGGCGCCCGTTGGTACAATGAGCAGTTCTTC
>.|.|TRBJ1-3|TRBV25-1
CASRSAGASGNTIYF
TGTGCCAGCAGATCGGCAGGCGCCTCTGGAAACACCATATATTTT
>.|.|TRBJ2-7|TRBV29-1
CSVAEGHFGSYEQYF
TGCAGCGTGGCGGAAGGACACTTCGGCTCCTACGAGCAGTACTTC
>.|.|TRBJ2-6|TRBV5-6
CASSPEGHSGANVLTF
TGTGCCAGCAGCCCCGAAGGGCACTCTGGGGCCAACGTCCTGACTTTC
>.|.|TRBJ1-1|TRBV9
CASSATPGDTEAFF
TGTGCCAGCAGCGCGACCCCGGGGGACACTGAAGCTTTCTTT
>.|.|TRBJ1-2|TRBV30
CAWGQNYGYTF
TGTGCCTGGGGACAGAACTATGGCTACACCTTC
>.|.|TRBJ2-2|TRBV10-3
CAISRRDGLNSGELFF
TGTGCCATCAGTAGACGGGACGGGCTTAACTCCGGGGAGCTGTTTTTT
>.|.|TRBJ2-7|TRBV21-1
CASSTGLAVYEQYF
TGTGCCAGCAGCACGGGACTAGCGGTGTACGAGCAGTACTTC
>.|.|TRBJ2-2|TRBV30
CAWRWASNTGELFF
TGTGCCTGGAGATGGGCGAGTAACACCGGGGAGCTGTTTTTT
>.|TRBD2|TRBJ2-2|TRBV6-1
CASSDSGKNTGELFF
TGTGCCAGCAGTGATAGCGGGAAGAACACCGGGGAGCTGTTTTTT
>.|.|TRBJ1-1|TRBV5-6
CASSFRGDNTEAFF
TGTGCCAGCAGCTTCAGGGGCGATAACACTGAAGCTTTCTTT
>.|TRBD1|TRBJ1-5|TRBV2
CASRGQGVQPQHF
TGTGCCAGCAGGGGACAGGGTGTTCAGCCCCAGCATTTT
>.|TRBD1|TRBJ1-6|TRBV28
CASRIQGENSPLHF
TGTGCCAGCAGGATACAGGGGGAAAATTCACCCCTCCACTTT
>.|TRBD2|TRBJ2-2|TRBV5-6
CASSYRTSLTTGELFF
TGTGCCAGCAGCTACCGGACTAGCCTGACGACCGGGGAGCTGTTTTTT
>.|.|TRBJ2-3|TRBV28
CASSSPGTGEDTQYF
TGTGCCAGCAGTTCCCCGGGCACTGGGGAAGATACGCAGTATTTT
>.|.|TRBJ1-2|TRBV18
CASSPPGRTSYGYTF
TGTGCCAGCTCACCACCTGGACGGACGTCCTATGGCTACACCTTC
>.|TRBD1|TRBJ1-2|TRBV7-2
CASSRDRDYGYTF
TGTGCCAGCAGCCGGGACAGAGACTATGGCTACACCTTC
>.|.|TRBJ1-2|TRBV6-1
CASSEFRALGYTF
TGTGCCAGCAGTGAATTCAGGGCCCTTGGCTACACCTTC
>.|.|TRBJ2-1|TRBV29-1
CSVGAISYNEQFF
TGCAGCGTTGGAGCGATCTCCTACAATGAGCAGTTCTTC
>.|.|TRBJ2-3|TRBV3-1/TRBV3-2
CASSQPGVVTDTQYF
TGTGCCAGCAGCCAACCGGGAGTGGTCACAGATACGCAGTATTTT
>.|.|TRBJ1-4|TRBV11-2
CASSLGGGTNEKLFF
TGTGCCAGCAGCTTAGGGGGGGGTACTAATGAAAAACTGTTTTTT